The rows below give T cell receptor beta chains drawn from one sample of a study of T cells after yellow fever vaccination. From the 5' RACE reads, TCRdb called clonotypes with MiXCR, one entry per CDR3 protein. The table lists around 310,000 distinct CDR3 sequences, about 4.5% of them singletons. The sequencing here drew on PBMCs, taken 15 days after the yellow fever booster vaccination. These receptors were obtained from a man between 18 and 35 years old who received the YFV17D yellow fever vaccine. Both conserved end residues are part of each CDR3. The order of the fields is clone size, J gene, V gene, D gene, CDR3 protein, CDR3 DNA. The D gene is left open where the match is weak. A row's size may be missing; if present it is once, few, many or a size class.

size: few; J: TRBJ2-6; V: TRBV27; D: -; CDR3: CASSLERSGANVLTF; DNA: TGTGCCAGCAGTTTAGAGCGCTCTGGGGCCAACGTCCTGACTTTC
size: many; J: TRBJ1-3; V: TRBV10-3; D: -; CDR3: CAMGTGLTIYF; DNA: TGTGCCATGGGAACAGGGCTCACCATATATTTT
size: many; J: TRBJ2-7; V: TRBV20-1; D: -; CDR3: CSASGGREQYF; DNA: TGCAGTGCTAGCGGGGGACGTGAGCAGTACTTC
size: few; J: TRBJ2-5; V: TRBV27; D: -; CDR3: CASSFRATQETQYF; DNA: TGTGCCAGCAGTTTTAGGGCCACACAAGAGACCCAGTACTTC
size: many; J: TRBJ1-5; V: TRBV2; D: -; CDR3: CASSATGNDQPQHF; DNA: TGTGCCAGCAGTGCTACAGGAAATGATCAGCCCCAGCATTTT
size: many; J: TRBJ2-2; V: TRBV6-2/TRBV6-3; D: TRBD2; CDR3: CASTPGETSGMFGNTGELFF; DNA: TGTGCCAGCACCCCCGGGGAGACTAGCGGAATGTTTGGGAACACCGGGGAGCTGTTTTTT
size: -; J: TRBJ2-7; V: TRBV5-4; D: TRBD2; CDR3: CASSLGGGGFLEQYF; DNA: TGTGCCAGCAGCTTGGGCGGCGGGGGGTTCCTGGAGCAGTACTTC
size: many; J: TRBJ2-1; V: TRBV12-3/TRBV12-4; D: -; CDR3: CASVSGYAYNEQFF; DNA: TGTGCCAGCGTCTCTGGGTATGCCTACAATGAGCAGTTCTTC
size: many; J: TRBJ2-1; V: TRBV7-9; D: TRBD1; CDR3: CASSLYRGDNEQFF; DNA: TGTGCCAGCAGCTTATACAGGGGAGACAATGAGCAGTTCTTC
size: many; J: TRBJ1-5; V: TRBV29-1; D: -; CDR3: CSARDTNQPQHF; DNA: TGCAGCGCTAGGGACACCAATCAGCCCCAGCATTTT
size: -; J: TRBJ2-3; V: TRBV29-1; D: -; CDR3: CSVAPKPWRLHPGTDTQYF; DNA: TGCAGCGTCGCCCCAAAACCCTGGAGACTCCATCCTGGCACAGATACGCAGTATTTT
size: -; J: TRBJ2-1; V: TRBV7-3; D: -; CDR3: CASSPRTDYNEQFF; DNA: TGTGCCAGCAGCCCCCGGACGGACTACAATGAGCAGTTCTTC
size: many; J: TRBJ1-4; V: TRBV18; D: -; CDR3: CASSPGTENEKLFF; DNA: TGTGCCAGCTCACCCGGGACGGAGAATGAAAAACTGTTTTTT
size: many; J: TRBJ2-2; V: TRBV4-1; D: -; CDR3: CASSRPLGGMNTGELFF; DNA: TGCGCCAGCAGCCGCCCTTTGGGGGGCATGAACACCGGGGAGCTGTTTTTT
size: -; J: TRBJ2-3; V: TRBV5-1; D: TRBD1; CDR3: CASSSTGDVADTQYF; DNA: TGCGCCAGCAGCTCGACAGGGGACGTAGCGGATACGCAGTATTTT
size: many; J: TRBJ2-1; V: TRBV7-2; D: -; CDR3: CASSSPLWYSSYNEQFF; DNA: TGTGCCAGCAGCTCCCCACTTTGGTACAGCTCCTACAATGAGCAGTTCTTC
size: few; J: TRBJ2-5; V: TRBV6-5; D: TRBD1; CDR3: CASSSRDREETQYF; DNA: TGTGCCAGCAGCTCCCGGGACAGGGAAGAGACCCAGTACTTC
size: many; J: TRBJ2-2; V: TRBV5-1; D: -; CDR3: CASTQRANTGELFF; DNA: TGCGCCAGCACTCAAAGGGCGAACACCGGGGAGCTGTTTTTT
size: -; J: TRBJ1-1; V: TRBV6-2/TRBV6-3; D: -; CDR3: CASGVGGTEAFF; DNA: TGTGCCAGCGGTGTTGGAGGGACTGAAGCTTTCTTT
size: many; J: TRBJ1-2; V: TRBV10-3; D: -; CDR3: CAMTAEANYGYTF; DNA: TGTGCCATGACAGCGGAAGCGAACTATGGCTACACCTTC
size: many; J: TRBJ2-7; V: TRBV30; D: -; CDR3: CAWSAISSYEQYF; DNA: TGTGCCTGGAGTGCCATAAGCTCCTACGAGCAGTACTTC
size: many; J: TRBJ2-3; V: TRBV29-1; D: -; CDR3: CSVVGWGSTDTQYF; DNA: TGCAGCGTTGTAGGGTGGGGGAGCACAGATACGCAGTATTTT
size: many; J: TRBJ2-1; V: TRBV7-2; D: TRBD2; CDR3: CASSFSGGGPREQFF; DNA: TGTGCCAGCAGCTTTAGCGGGGGGGGCCCACGGGAGCAGTTCTTC
size: many; J: TRBJ2-3; V: TRBV6-1; D: -; CDR3: CASKPVGTLTDTQYF; DNA: TGTGCCAGCAAACCGGTCGGGACACTCACAGATACGCAGTATTTT
size: many; J: TRBJ1-2; V: TRBV7-2; D: -; CDR3: CASSEPDRNYGYTF; DNA: TGTGCCAGCAGCGAACCGGACAGAAACTATGGCTACACCTTC
size: -; J: TRBJ2-5; V: TRBV28; D: -; CDR3: CASSRDGVKETQYF; DNA: TGTGCCAGTTCCCGGGACGGAGTCAAAGAGACCCAGTACTTC
size: -; J: TRBJ1-2; V: TRBV6-5; D: -; CDR3: CASSYSGRGDTYTF; DNA: TGTGCCAGCAGTTACTCTGGCAGGGGAGATACCTACACCTTC
size: many; J: TRBJ2-2; V: TRBV5-1; D: TRBD2; CDR3: CASSLPAGGAGELFF; DNA: TGCGCCAGCAGCTTGCCCGCCGGGGGGGCCGGGGAGCTGTTTTTT
size: few; J: TRBJ2-3; V: TRBV5-1; D: -; CDR3: CASSFGQGMADTQYF; DNA: TGCGCCAGCAGCTTCGGTCAGGGTATGGCAGATACGCAGTATTTT
size: many; J: TRBJ2-6; V: TRBV7-2; D: -; CDR3: CASSLRAALSGANVLTF; DNA: TGTGCCAGCAGCTTAAGGGCAGCCCTCTCTGGGGCCAACGTCCTGACTTTC
size: many; J: TRBJ2-6; V: TRBV9; D: -; CDR3: CASSVANRARAGANVLTF; DNA: TGTGCCAGCAGCGTAGCTAACAGGGCCCGTGCCGGGGCCAACGTCCTGACTTTC
size: few; J: TRBJ2-7; V: TRBV11-1; D: TRBD2; CDR3: CASSAGGRPYEQYF; DNA: TGTGCCAGCAGTGCGGGAGGCAGACCCTACGAGCAGTACTTC
size: many; J: TRBJ2-3; V: TRBV5-1; D: TRBD2; CDR3: CASSLGSSGRTDTQYF; DNA: TGCGCCAGCAGCTTGGGCTCTAGCGGCCGCACAGATACGCAGTATTTT
size: -; J: TRBJ2-3; V: TRBV5-1; D: TRBD2; CDR3: CASSVGLAATTDTQYF; DNA: TGCGCCAGCAGCGTGGGACTAGCGGCGACCACAGATACGCAGTATTTT
size: -; J: TRBJ2-7; V: TRBV10-3; D: TRBD2; CDR3: CAISENPSGAGQEQYF; DNA: TGTGCCATCAGTGAGAATCCTAGCGGGGCGGGCCAGGAGCAGTACTTC
size: -; J: TRBJ2-4; V: TRBV3-2; D: -; CDR3: CASSQENPGVVNIQYF; DNA: TGTGCCAGCAGCCAAGAGAACCCCGGGGTTGTAAACATTCAGTACTTC
size: few; J: TRBJ1-1; V: TRBV6-5; D: -; CDR3: CASRYDRSTEAFF; DNA: TGTGCCAGCAGATACGACAGGAGCACTGAAGCTTTCTTT
size: many; J: TRBJ2-3; V: TRBV7-2; D: TRBD2; CDR3: CASSPPGLAGGTDTQYF; DNA: TGTGCCAGCAGCCCGCCTGGCCTAGCGGGGGGCACAGATACGCAGTATTTT
size: many; J: TRBJ1-1; V: TRBV12-3/TRBV12-4; D: -; CDR3: CASRPSSRDAFF; DNA: TGTGCCAGCAGACCAAGTTCCAGGGACGCTTTCTTT
size: -; J: TRBJ1-4; V: TRBV12-3/TRBV12-4; D: -; CDR3: CASSPSGSNEKLFF; DNA: TGTGCCAGCAGTCCCTCAGGGTCCAATGAAAAACTGTTTTTT
size: few; J: TRBJ2-2; V: TRBV3-1; D: TRBD2; CDR3: CASSRLAGVTGELFF; DNA: TGTGCCAGCAGCCGACTAGCGGGGGTCACCGGGGAGCTGTTTTTT
size: few; J: TRBJ2-1; V: TRBV29-1; D: -; CDR3: CSVEGSYNEQFF; DNA: TGCAGCGTTGAAGGCAGCTACAATGAGCAGTTCTTC
size: -; J: TRBJ2-3; V: TRBV7-2; D: -; CDR3: CASSVGGPDTQYF; DNA: TGTGCCAGCAGCGTCGGGGGGCCTGATACGCAGTATTTT
size: -; J: TRBJ1-1; V: TRBV5-1; D: -; CDR3: CASSLAVMSTEAFF; DNA: TGCGCCAGCAGCTTGGCAGTCATGAGCACTGAAGCTTTCTTT
size: many; J: TRBJ2-5; V: TRBV5-5; D: -; CDR3: CASSLVVAPETQYF; DNA: TGTGCCAGCAGCTTGGTGGTAGCCCCAGAGACCCAGTACTTC